A few counts support the clone carrying this T cell receptor beta chain. Its antigen is unidentified. This entry comes from a study of radiotherapy plus CTLA-4 blockade in lung cancer. Here immunoSEQ multiplex PCR was the method, and the copy in TCRdb shows in-frame clones only, minus some. The data hold roughly 97,000 clones, with around 74% observed a single time. The V end was cut by 0 bases, the J end by 11 bases, with 10 bases between. CDR1 is SGHDN and CDR2 is FVKESK in the germline V gene. The CDR3 covers 12 residues. Findings and caveats of the study: In blood, TCR clones derived from the tumor expanded after radiotherapy plus ipilimumab.

This clonotype was sampled from a human donor with non-small cell lung cancer who had a partial response to radiotherapy plus ipilimumab. Some clones in this sample may be carry-over from other donors' samples. This chain joins TRBV14 and TRBJ1-1; D gene ambiguous. This specimen consisted of peripheral blood, obtained from a patient treated with radiotherapy plus ipilimumab. The CDR3 protein is CASSQDRRRAFF. The CDR3 region has the DNA TGTGCCAGCAGCCAAGATAGGCGGCGGGCTTTCTTT.